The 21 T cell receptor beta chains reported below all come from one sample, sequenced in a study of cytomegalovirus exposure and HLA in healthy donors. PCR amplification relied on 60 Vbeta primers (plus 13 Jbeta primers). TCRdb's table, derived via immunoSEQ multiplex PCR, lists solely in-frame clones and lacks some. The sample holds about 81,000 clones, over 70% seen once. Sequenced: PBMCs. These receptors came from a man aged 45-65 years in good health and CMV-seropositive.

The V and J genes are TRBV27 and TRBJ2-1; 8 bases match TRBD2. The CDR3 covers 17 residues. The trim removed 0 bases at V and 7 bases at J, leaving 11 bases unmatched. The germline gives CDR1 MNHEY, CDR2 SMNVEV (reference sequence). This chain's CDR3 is CASSLSPREALGNEQFF. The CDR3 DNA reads TGTGCCAGCAGTTTATCCCCGCGGGAGGCACTGGGGAATGAGCAGTTCTTC.

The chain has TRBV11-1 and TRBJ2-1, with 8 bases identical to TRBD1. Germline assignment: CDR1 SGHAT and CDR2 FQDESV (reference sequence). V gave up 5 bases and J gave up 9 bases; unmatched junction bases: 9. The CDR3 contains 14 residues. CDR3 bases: TGTGCCAGCAGCCTCCGAGACAGGGGACGTGAGCAGTTCTTC. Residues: CASSLRDRGREQFF.

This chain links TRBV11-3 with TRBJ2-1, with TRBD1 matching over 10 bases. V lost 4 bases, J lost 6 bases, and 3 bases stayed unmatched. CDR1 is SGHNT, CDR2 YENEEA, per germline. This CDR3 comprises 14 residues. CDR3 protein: CASSSDRGVNEQFF. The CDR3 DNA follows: TGTGCCAGCAGCTCGGACAGGGGGGTCAATGAGCAGTTCTTC.

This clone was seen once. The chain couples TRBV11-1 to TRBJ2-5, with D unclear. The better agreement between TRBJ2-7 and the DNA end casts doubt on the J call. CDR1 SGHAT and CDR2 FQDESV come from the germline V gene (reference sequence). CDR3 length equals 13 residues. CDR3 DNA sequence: TGTGCCAGCAGCTTAGTTGTGTGGGCCGAGCAGTACTTC. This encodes CASSLVVWAEQYF.

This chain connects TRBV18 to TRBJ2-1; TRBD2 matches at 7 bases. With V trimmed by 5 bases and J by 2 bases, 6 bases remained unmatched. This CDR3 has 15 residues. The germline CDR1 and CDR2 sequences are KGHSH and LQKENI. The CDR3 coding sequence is TGTGCCAGCTCAGCGAGCGGGAACACCTACAATGAGCAGTTCTTC. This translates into CASSASGNTYNEQFF. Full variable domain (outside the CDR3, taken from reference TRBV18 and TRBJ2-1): NAGVMQNPRHLVRRRGQEARLRCSPMKGHSHVYWYRQLPEEGLKFMVYLQKENIIDESGMPKERFSAEFPKEGPSILRIQQVVRGDSAAYFCASSASGNTYNEQFFGPGTRLTVL.

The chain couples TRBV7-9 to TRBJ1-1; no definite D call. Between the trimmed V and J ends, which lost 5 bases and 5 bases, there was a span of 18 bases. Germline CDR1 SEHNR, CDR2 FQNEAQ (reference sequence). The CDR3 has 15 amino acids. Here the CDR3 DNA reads TGTGCCAGCAGCGATCCGGACTGGAGGAATACTGAAGCTTTCTTT. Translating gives CASSDPDWRNTEAFF. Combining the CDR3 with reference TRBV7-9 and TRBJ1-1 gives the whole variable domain DTGVSQNPRHKITKRGQNVTFRCDPISEHNRLYWYRQTLGQGPEFLTYFQNEAQLEKSRLLSDRFSAERPKGSFSTLEIQRTEQGDSAMYLCASSDPDWRNTEAFFGQGTRLTVV.

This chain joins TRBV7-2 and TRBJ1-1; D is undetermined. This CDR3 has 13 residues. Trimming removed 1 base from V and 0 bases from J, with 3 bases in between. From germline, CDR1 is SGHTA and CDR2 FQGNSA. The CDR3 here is CASSLVVNTEAFF. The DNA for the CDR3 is TGTGCCAGCAGCTTAGTAGTGAACACTGAAGCTTTCTTT.

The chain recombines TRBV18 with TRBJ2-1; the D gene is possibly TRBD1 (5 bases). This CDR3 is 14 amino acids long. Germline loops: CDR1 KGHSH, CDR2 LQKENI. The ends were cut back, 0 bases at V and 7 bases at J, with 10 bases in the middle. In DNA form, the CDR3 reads TGTGCCAGCTCACCACCGGGGCTAGGGAATGAGCAGTTCTTC. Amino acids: CASSPPGLGNEQFF.

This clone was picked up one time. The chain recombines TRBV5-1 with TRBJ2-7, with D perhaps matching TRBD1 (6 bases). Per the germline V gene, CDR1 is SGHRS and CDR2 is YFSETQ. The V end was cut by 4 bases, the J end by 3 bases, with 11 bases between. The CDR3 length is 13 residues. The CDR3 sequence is CASSVQDSYEQYF. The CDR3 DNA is TGCGCCAGCAGCGTTCAGGACAGCTACGAGCAGTACTTC.

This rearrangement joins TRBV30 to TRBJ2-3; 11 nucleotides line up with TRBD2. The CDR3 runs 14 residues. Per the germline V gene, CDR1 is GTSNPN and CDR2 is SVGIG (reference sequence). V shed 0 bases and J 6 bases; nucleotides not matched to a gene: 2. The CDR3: CAWSVRTSGDTQYF. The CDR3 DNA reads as TGTGCCTGGAGTGTACGGACTAGCGGGGATACGCAGTATTTT. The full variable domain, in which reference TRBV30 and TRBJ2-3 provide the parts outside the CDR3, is SQTIHQWPATLVQPVGSPLSLECTVEGTSNPNLYWYRQAAGRGLQLLFYSVGIGQISSEVPQNLSASRPQDRQFILSSKKLLLSDSGFYLCAWSVRTSGDTQYFGPGTRLTVL.

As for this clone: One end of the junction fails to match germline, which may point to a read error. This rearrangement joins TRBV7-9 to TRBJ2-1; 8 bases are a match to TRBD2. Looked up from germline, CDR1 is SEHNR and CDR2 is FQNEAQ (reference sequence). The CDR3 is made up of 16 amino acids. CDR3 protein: CSSSLTSGSSYNEQFF. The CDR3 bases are TGTTCCAGCAGCCTAACTAGCGGTAGCTCCTACAATGAGCAGTTCTTC.

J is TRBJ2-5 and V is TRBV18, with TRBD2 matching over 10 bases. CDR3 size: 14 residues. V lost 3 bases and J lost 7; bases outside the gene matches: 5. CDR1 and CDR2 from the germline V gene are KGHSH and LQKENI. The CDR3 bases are TGTGCCAGCTCACCCGCTAGCGGGAGTATGACCCAGTACTTC. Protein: CASSPASGSMTQYF.

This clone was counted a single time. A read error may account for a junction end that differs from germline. CDR3 region: CSVGTGRQSSGANGLTF. The CDR3, as DNA: TGCAGCGTTGGGACAGGGCGTCAAAGCTCTGGGGCCAACGGCCTGACTTTC. The chain uses TRBV29-1 and TRBJ2-6, with 8 positions matching TRBD1. This CDR3 comprises 17 residues. CDR1 is SQVTM, CDR2 ANQGSEA, per germline.

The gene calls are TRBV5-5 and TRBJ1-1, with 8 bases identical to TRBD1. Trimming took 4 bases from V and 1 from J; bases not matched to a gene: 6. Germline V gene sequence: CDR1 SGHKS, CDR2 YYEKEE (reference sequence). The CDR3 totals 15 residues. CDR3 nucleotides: TGTGCCAGCAGCACAGCCGGGACAGGGAACACTGAAGCTTTCTTT. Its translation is CASSTAGTGNTEAFF.

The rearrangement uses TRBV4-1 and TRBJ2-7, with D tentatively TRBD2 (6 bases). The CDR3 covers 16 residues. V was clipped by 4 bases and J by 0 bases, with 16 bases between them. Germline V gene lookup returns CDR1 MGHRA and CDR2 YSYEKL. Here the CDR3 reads CASSRGLTGSSYEQYF. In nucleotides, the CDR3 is TGCGCCAGCAGCCGAGGACTAACCGGGAGCTCCTACGAGCAGTACTTC.

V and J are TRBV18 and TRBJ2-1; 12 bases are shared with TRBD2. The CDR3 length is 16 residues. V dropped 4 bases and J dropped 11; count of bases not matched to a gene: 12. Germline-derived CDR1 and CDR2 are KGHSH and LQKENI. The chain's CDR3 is CASSLALAGGPGKQFF. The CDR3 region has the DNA TGTGCCAGCTCACTCGCTCTAGCGGGAGGGCCCGGAAAGCAGTTCTTC.

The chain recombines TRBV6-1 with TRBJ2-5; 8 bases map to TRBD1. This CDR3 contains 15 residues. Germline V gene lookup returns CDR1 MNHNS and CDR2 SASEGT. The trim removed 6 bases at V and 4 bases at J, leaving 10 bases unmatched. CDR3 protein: CASSATGTGGETQYF. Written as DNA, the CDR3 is TGTGCCAGCAGCGCTACCGGGACAGGCGGAGAGACCCAGTACTTC.

CDR3 amino acids: CAITVGGNTGELFF. CDR3 nucleotides: TGTGCCATCACCGTCGGGGGGAACACCGGGGAGCTGTTTTTT. The J gene is TRBJ2-2, the V gene TRBV10-3; possibly TRBD2 for D (6 bases). This CDR3 contains 14 residues. Per germline, CDR1 ENHRY and CDR2 SYGVKD. V shed 7 bases and J shed 1 base, with 10 bases lying between them.

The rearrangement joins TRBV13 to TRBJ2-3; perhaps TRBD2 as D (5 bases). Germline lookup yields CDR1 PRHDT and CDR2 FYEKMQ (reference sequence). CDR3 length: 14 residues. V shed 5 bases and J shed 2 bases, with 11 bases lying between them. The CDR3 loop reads CASSEERTTDTQYF. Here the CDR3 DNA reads TGTGCCAGCAGCGAGGAGCGGACCACAGATACGCAGTATTTT.

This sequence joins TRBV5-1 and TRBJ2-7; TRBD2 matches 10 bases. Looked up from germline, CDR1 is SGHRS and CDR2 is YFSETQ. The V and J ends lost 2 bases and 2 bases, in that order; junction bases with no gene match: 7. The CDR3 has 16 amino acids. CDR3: CASSFMSGLAAYEQYF. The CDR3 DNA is TGCGCCAGCAGCTTTATGTCCGGACTAGCGGCCTACGAGCAGTACTTC.

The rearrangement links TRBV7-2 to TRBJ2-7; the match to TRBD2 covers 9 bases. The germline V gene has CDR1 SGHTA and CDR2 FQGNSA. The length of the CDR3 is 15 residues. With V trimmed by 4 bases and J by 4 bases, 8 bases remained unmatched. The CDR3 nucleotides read TGTGCCAGCAGCTCCCTACAGGGACTAGCTTACGAGCAGTACTTC. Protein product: CASSSLQGLAYEQYF.